These 8 T cell receptor beta chains were all obtained from the same sample, sequenced in a study of control samples from healthy donors and cancer patients. Only in-frame clones appear in the TCRdb table, and some are missing; sequencing was by immunoSEQ multiplex PCR. The table includes roughly 120,000 clones, roughly 90% detected once. The material sequenced was blood. These receptors all stem from a woman younger than 30 in good health.

The V gene is TRBV9, the J gene TRBJ2-1, with D possibly TRBD2 on 6 matching bases. CDR1 SGDLS and CDR2 YYNGEE come from the germline V gene. V was shortened by 4 bases and J by 7 bases, with 12 bases between the two germline ends. This CDR3 is 13 amino acids long. In DNA form, the CDR3 reads TGTGCCAGCAGCCTCCGTAGCGGAAATGAGCAGTTCTTC. Amino acid sequence: CASSLRSGNEQFF.

This chain connects TRBV5-8 to TRBJ1-2; no definite D call. Trimming stripped 0 bases from V and 12 bases from J, with 9 bases between. Germline CDR1 and CDR2: SGHTS and YDEGEE. The CDR3 is 11 amino acids. Here the CDR3 reads CASSLEGLDTF. Written as DNA, the CDR3 is TGTGCCAGCAGCTTGGAAGGGCTCGACACCTTC.

In its sample, this clone was seen a few times. The chain couples TRBV6-2 or TRBV6-3 to TRBJ2-1; 8 bases line up with TRBD2. In germline, CDR1 is MNHEY, CDR2 SVGEGT. The CDR3 spans 13 residues. With V trimmed by 6 bases and J by 5 bases, 3 bases remained unmatched. The DNA for the CDR3 is TGTGCCAGCAGCGAGCGGGAGAACAATGAGCAGTTCTTC. It translates to CASSERENNEQFF.

V is TRBV2 and J is TRBJ2-5; 9 nucleotides line up with TRBD1. Germline V CDR1 and CDR2: SNHLY, FYNNEI. The V and J ends lost 8 bases and 3 bases, in that order; junction bases with no gene match: 19. The CDR3 runs 18 residues. In DNA form, the CDR3 reads TGTGCCAGCCAGCAGCAAACAGGGGGCAGTGGTGAAGAAGAGACCCAGTACTTC. This sequence encodes CASQQQTGGSGEEETQYF.

The gene calls are TRBV10-3 and TRBJ1-2; maybe TRBD1 (5 bases). CDR1 is ENHRY, CDR2 SYGVKD, per germline. Trimming left V 3 bases short and J 6 bases short, with 17 bases between. CDR3 length: 15 amino acids. The CDR3, as DNA: TGTGCCATCAGTGAAGTCGGGCAGGGTCCGCATGGCTACACCTTC. Protein product: CAISEVGQGPHGYTF.

This sequence joins TRBV24-1 and TRBJ1-2; D gene uncertain. CDR3 length: 15 residues. CDR1 is KGHDR and CDR2 is SFDVKD in the germline V gene. V was pared by 2 bases and J by 2 bases, with 11 bases between. The CDR3 sequence is CATSDSNPGNYGYTF. The DNA for the CDR3 is TGTGCCACCAGTGATTCGAACCCGGGGAACTATGGCTACACCTTC.

V and J are TRBV19 and TRBJ2-5, with D unclear. Germline loops: CDR1 LNHDA, CDR2 SQIVND (reference sequence). The V and J ends lost 0 bases and 5 bases respectively, with 7 bases between them. The CDR3 has 13 residues. CDR3 region: CASSIEGKETQYF. Written as DNA, the CDR3 is TGTGCCAGTAGTATAGAAGGGAAGGAGACCCAGTACTTC.

V is TRBV3-1 (or the pseudogene TRBV3-2) and J is TRBJ1-2; D ambiguous. V lost 4 bases, J lost 6 bases, and 15 bases lay in between. Germline CDR1 is LGHDT and CDR2 is YNNKEL (reference sequence). This CDR3 has 14 amino acids. The CDR3 bases are TGTGCCAGCAGCCTGACACCTTTCAGGCATGGCTACACCTTC. It translates to CASSLTPFRHGYTF.